What follows are 20 T cell receptor beta chains derived from one specimen sequenced in a study of T cell responses to AZD1222 COVID-19 vaccine. TCRdb's table, derived via immunoSEQ multiplex PCR, lists solely in-frame clones and lacks some. The top ten clones hold roughly 1.2% of a sample with approximately 100,000 clones, more than 90% of them seen once. Sample: peripheral blood, taken on day 0 of AZD1222 vaccination. The receptors originated from an adult in good health.

This chain connects TRBV11-2 to TRBJ2-1; D is ambiguous. Germline V gene sequence: CDR1 SGHAT, CDR2 FQNNGV. The ends were cut back, 5 bases at V and 1 base at J, with 12 bases in the middle. The CDR3 covers 15 residues. CDR3 sequence (DNA): TGTGCCAGCAGCCAGGCTAGAAATTCCTACAATGAGCAGTTCTTC. It encodes CASSQARNSYNEQFF.

The V gene is TRBV7-6, the J gene TRBJ1-1; no firm D call. This CDR3 has 13 amino acids. The germline V gene has CDR1 SGHVS and CDR2 FNYEAQ. The ends were cut back, 3 bases at V and 4 bases at J, with 9 bases in the middle. The CDR3 bases are TGTGCCAGCAGCTTCCTGTCCTCCACTGAAGCTTTCTTT. This encodes CASSFLSSTEAFF.

The rearrangement uses TRBV27 and TRBJ2-1; D is unclear. Trimming removed 8 bases at V and 3 bases at J, with 11 bases between. Germline CDR1 reads MNHEY; CDR2 reads SMNVEV (reference sequence). The CDR3 contains 13 residues. The CDR3 loop is CASRRGDYNEQFF. The CDR3 nucleotides read TGTGCCAGCCGTCGCGGTGACTACAATGAGCAGTTCTTC.

The rearrangement uses TRBV19 and TRBJ2-1; 12 bases fit TRBD2. Trimming removed 6 bases from V and 9 bases from J; junction bases left unmatched: 6. This CDR3 is built from 14 residues. In germline, CDR1 is LNHDA, CDR2 SQIVND (reference sequence). CDR3 nucleotide sequence: TGTGCCAGTAGAGTACTAGCGGGAGGTGGTGAGCAGTTCTTC. Amino acids: CASRVLAGGGEQFF. The variable domain in full, completed from reference TRBV19 and TRBJ2-1, reads DGGITQSPKYLFRKEGQNVTLSCEQNLNHDAMYWYRQDPGQGLRLIYYSQIVNDFQKGDIAEGYSVSREKKESFPLTVTSAQKNPTAFYLCASRVLAGGGEQFFGPGTRLTVL.

The chain has TRBV6-5 and TRBJ2-7, with D possibly matching TRBD1 (7 bases). The V end was cut by 4 bases, the J end by 5 bases, with 21 bases between. Germline V lookup: CDR1 MNHEY, CDR2 SVGAGI. The CDR3 is made up of 16 amino acids. The CDR3 DNA reads TGTGCCAGCAGTTCTCCCCGACAGGGAGGTAGTGACGAGCAGTACTTC. It translates to CASSSPRQGGSDEQYF.

V and J are TRBV19 and TRBJ2-1; TRBD1 might be the D (7 bases). CDR1 is LNHDA, CDR2 SQIVND, per germline (reference sequence). With 4 bases removed from V and 15 bases from J, the gap between germline ends came to 19 bases. This CDR3 has 13 residues. CDR3: CASSTQTGLGGFF. CDR3 DNA: TGTGCCAGTAGTACCCAGACAGGGCTCGGGGGGTTCTTC.

The V gene is TRBV19, the J gene TRBJ1-2; 7 nucleotides line up with TRBD1. V shed 5 bases and J 0 bases; nucleotides not matched to a gene: 9. The germline gives CDR1 LNHDA, CDR2 SQIVND (reference sequence). There are 16 residues in the CDR3. This CDR3 reads CASSPPGQASNYGYTF. CDR3 in DNA: TGTGCCAGTAGTCCCCCCGGACAGGCCTCTAACTATGGCTACACCTTC. The variable domain in full, with the rest retrieved from reference TRBV19 and TRBJ1-2, is DGGITQSPKYLFRKEGQNVTLSCEQNLNHDAMYWYRQDPGQGLRLIYYSQIVNDFQKGDIAEGYSVSREKKESFPLTVTSAQKNPTAFYLCASSPPGQASNYGYTFGSGTRLTVV.

This sequence joins TRBV7-2 and TRBJ1-6; 9 nucleotides line up with TRBD1. The V gene's germline CDR1 is SGHTA and CDR2 FQGNSA. This CDR3 comprises 15 residues. The V and J ends lost 7 bases and 7 bases, in that order; junction bases with no gene match: 8. The CDR3 nucleotides read TGTGCCAGCATCACCCGGACAGGGGCCAATTCACCCCTCCACTTT. As protein: CASITRTGANSPLHF.

The chain combines TRBV7-8 with TRBJ2-5; 7 positions match TRBD1. CDR3 length: 15 residues. In germline, CDR1 is SGHVS, CDR2 FQNEAQ. The J segment lost 0 bases and the V segment lost 5 bases, leaving 6 bases of the junction unmatched. The CDR3 region is CASSRGGRNQETQYF. The CDR3 DNA reads TGTGCCAGCAGCCGAGGGGGCCGGAACCAAGAGACCCAGTACTTC.

This clone showed up just once. The V and J genes are TRBV5-1 and TRBJ2-7; TRBD1 matches at 9 bases. The length of the CDR3 is 14 residues. Germline loops: CDR1 SGHRS, CDR2 YFSETQ. The V and J ends lost 4 bases and 3 bases, in that order; junction bases with no gene match: 5. The CDR3 here is CASSQTGQGYEQYF. The DNA for the CDR3 is TGCGCCAGCAGCCAGACGGGACAGGGCTACGAGCAGTACTTC.

J is TRBJ1-1 and V is TRBV28; perhaps TRBD1 as D (6 bases). V was shortened by 5 bases and J by 5 bases, with 18 bases between the two germline ends. The CDR3 contains 15 residues. Germline CDR1 reads MDHEN; CDR2 reads SYDVKM. CDR3 loop: CASSPPRGGRTEAFF. The CDR3 DNA follows: TGTGCCAGCAGTCCCCCCCGAGGGGGACGAACTGAAGCTTTCTTT.

This chain connects TRBV29-1 to TRBJ1-2, with unresolved D. In germline, CDR1 is SQVTM, CDR2 ANQGSEA. The CDR3 consists of 12 residues. V was pared by 3 bases and J by 5 bases, with 10 bases between. CDR3 nucleotide sequence: TGCAGCGTTGACGGGGTAGGGTATGGCTACACCTTC. Residues: CSVDGVGYGYTF.

The chain joins TRBV6-6 to TRBJ2-3; 15 bases are shared with TRBD2. Germline lookup yields CDR1 MNHNY and CDR2 SVGAGI (reference sequence). CDR3 length equals 15 residues. V trimming: 6 bases; J trimming: 5 bases; junction bases outside the gene matches: 3. The CDR3 region has the DNA TGTGCCAGCAGGGGACTAGCGGGAGGAGGAGATACGCAGTATTTT. The encoded protein is CASRGLAGGGDTQYF.

This chain uses TRBV14 with TRBJ1-2; D is uncertain. The CDR3 runs 15 residues. CDR1 is SGHDN and CDR2 is FVKESK in the germline V gene. V lost 1 base, J lost 2 bases, and 11 bases lay in between. The CDR3 DNA reads as TGTGCCAGCAGCCAAGTCTTCGGAGGGAACTATGGCTACACCTTC. It codes for CASSQVFGGNYGYTF.

V usage is TRBV6-5 and J usage is TRBJ2-5, with TRBD1 matching over 8 bases. Germline V gene data show CDR1 as MNHEY and CDR2 as SVGAGI. The CDR3 has 15 amino acids. The V and J ends lost 6 bases and 4 bases, in that order; junction bases with no gene match: 10. The CDR3 sequence is CASSSQGAGGETQYF. The CDR3 nucleotides read TGTGCCAGCAGCTCCCAGGGGGCGGGTGGAGAGACCCAGTACTTC.

This chain links TRBV5-6 with TRBJ1-2; 7 positions match TRBD1. Losses at the gene ends were 2 bases for V and 1 base for J; bases not matched to a gene: 8. The length of the CDR3 is 16 residues. Germline V CDR1 and CDR2: SGHDT, YYEEEE. DNA of the CDR3: TGTGCCAGCAGCTTCTATCCGGGACAGAATAACTATGGCTACACCTTC. Protein: CASSFYPGQNNYGYTF.

The gene calls are TRBV7-2 and TRBJ1-2; 10 positions match TRBD1. CDR1 is SGHTA and CDR2 is FQGNSA in the germline V gene. This CDR3 has 14 amino acids. The V and J ends lost 3 bases and 6 bases, in that order; junction bases with no gene match: 4. CDR3: CASSLGQGLNGYTF. The CDR3 coding sequence is TGTGCCAGCAGCTTGGGACAGGGGCTGAATGGCTACACCTTC.

This clone occurred once. The CDR3 region has the DNA TGTGCCAGCAGCTTAAACGGACAACCCACAGATACGCAGTATTTT. Its protein product is CASSLNGQPTDTQYF. The V gene is TRBV7-3, the J gene TRBJ2-3; perhaps TRBD1 as D (5 bases). Germline V gene lookup returns CDR1 SGHTA and CDR2 FQGTGA. V lost 1 base and J lost 2, with 10 bases in between. The CDR3 is 15 residues long.

The rearrangement uses TRBV24-1 and TRBJ2-1, with 10 bases identical to TRBD2. CDR3 length: 21 amino acids. V lost 5 bases to trimming and J lost 8 bases; unmatched junction nucleotides: 26. Germline CDR1 KGHDR, CDR2 SFDVKD. The CDR3 protein is CATSASRKSLAGPSSGYEQFF. The CDR3 DNA sequence: TGTGCCACCAGTGCCTCCCGGAAATCACTAGCGGGGCCCTCCAGTGGTTATGAGCAGTTCTTC.

The rearrangement links TRBV2 to TRBJ1-6; a weak D match, TRBD1 (5 bases). The CDR3 covers 15 residues. Germline-derived CDR1 and CDR2 are SNHLY and FYNNEI. Trimming stripped 7 bases from V and 10 bases from J, with 20 bases between. The CDR3 DNA follows: TGTGCCAGCACATCAACGGGCCTGGGGACGTCACCCCTCCACTTT. It yields the protein CASTSTGLGTSPLHF.